The T cell receptor (beta chain) under discussion was sequenced for a study of cytomegalovirus exposure and HLA in healthy donors. General study points: Roughly uniform depth of sequencing across donors was assumed in presence/absence analyses.

Comment on this clone: What it binds is not known.

The CDR3 sequence is 12 residues long. The germline V and J ends were trimmed by 5 bases and 5 bases, with 12 bases remaining between them. The V gene's germline CDR1 is GTSNPN and CDR2 SVGIG (reference sequence). The PCR made use of 60 Vbeta and 13 Jbeta primers. The data were produced by immunoSEQ multiplex PCR, yet TCRdb's version contains in-frame clones alone and is incomplete. The data hold 150,000 to 200,000 clones, with about three quarters observed a single time. The chain links TRBV30 to TRBJ2-5, with D maybe TRBD1 (5 bases). Sequences were obtained from PBMCs. The receptor's source is a man between 45 and 60 years old in good health and CMV-seropositive. This CDR3 reads CAWEDNRETQYF. Written as DNA, the CDR3 is TGTGCCTGGGAGGACAATCGGGAGACCCAGTACTTC.